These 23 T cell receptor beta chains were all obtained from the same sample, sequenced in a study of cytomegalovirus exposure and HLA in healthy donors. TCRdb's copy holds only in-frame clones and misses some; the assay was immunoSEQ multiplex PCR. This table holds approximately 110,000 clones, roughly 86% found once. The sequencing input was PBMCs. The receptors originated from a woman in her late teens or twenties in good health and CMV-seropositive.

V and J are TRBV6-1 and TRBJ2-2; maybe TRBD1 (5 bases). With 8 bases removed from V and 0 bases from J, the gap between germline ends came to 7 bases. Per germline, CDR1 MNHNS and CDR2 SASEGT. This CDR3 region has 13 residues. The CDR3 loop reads CASGATNTGELFF. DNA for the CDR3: TGTGCCAGCGGGGCGACGAACACCGGGGAGCTGTTTTTT.

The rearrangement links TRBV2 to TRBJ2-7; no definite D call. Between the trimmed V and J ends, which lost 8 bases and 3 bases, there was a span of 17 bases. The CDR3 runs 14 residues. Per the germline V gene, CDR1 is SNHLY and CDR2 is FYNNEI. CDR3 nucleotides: TGTGCCAGCGCCTCTCGCAGCGTGGGCTACGAGCAGTACTTC. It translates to CASASRSVGYEQYF.

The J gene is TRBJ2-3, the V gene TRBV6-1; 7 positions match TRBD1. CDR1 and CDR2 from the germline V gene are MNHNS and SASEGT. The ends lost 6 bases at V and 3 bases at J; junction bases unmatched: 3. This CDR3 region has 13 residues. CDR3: CASRPQGTDTQYF. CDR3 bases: TGTGCCAGCAGACCACAGGGGACAGATACGCAGTATTTT.

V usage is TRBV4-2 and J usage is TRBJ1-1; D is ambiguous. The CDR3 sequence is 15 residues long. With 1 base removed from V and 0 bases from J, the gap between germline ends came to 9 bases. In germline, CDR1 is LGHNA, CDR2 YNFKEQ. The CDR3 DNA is TGTGCCAGCAGCCAAGTTAGAACCTTGAACACTGAAGCTTTCTTT. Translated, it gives CASSQVRTLNTEAFF.

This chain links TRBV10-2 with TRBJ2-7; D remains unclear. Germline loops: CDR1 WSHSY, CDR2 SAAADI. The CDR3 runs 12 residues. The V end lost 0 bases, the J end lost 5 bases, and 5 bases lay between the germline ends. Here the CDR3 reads CASSESGDEQYF. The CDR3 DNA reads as TGCGCCAGCAGTGAGTCGGGCGACGAGCAGTACTTC.

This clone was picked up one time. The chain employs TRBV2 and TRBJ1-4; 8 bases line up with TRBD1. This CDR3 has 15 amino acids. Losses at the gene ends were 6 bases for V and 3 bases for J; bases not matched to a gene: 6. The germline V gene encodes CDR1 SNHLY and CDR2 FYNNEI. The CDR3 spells CASRGQGGPNEKLFF. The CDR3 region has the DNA TGTGCCAGCAGAGGACAGGGTGGGCCTAATGAAAAACTGTTTTTT. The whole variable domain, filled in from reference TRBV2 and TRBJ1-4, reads EPEVTQTPSHQVTQMGQEVILRCVPISNHLYFYWYRQILGQKVEFLVSFYNNEISEKSEIFDDQFSVERPDGSNFTLKIRSTKLEDSAMYFCASRGQGGPNEKLFFGSGTQLSVL.

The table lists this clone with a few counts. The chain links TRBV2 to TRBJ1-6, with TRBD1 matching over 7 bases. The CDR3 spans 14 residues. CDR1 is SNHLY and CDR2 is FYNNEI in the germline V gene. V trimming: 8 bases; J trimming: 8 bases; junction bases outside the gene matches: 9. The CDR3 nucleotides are TGTGCCAGCGCTTACGGGACAGCAGATTCACCCCTCCACTTT. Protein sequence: CASAYGTADSPLHF. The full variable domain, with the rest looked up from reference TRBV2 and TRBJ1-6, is EPEVTQTPSHQVTQMGQEVILRCVPISNHLYFYWYRQILGQKVEFLVSFYNNEISEKSEIFDDQFSVERPDGSNFTLKIRSTKLEDSAMYFCASAYGTADSPLHFGNGTRLTVT.

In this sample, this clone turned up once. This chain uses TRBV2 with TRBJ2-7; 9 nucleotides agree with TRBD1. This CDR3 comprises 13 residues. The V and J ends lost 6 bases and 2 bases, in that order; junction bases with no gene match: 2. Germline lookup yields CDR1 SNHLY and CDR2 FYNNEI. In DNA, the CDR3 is TGTGCCAGCAGAGACAGGGGGACCTACGAGCAGTACTTC. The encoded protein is CASRDRGTYEQYF.

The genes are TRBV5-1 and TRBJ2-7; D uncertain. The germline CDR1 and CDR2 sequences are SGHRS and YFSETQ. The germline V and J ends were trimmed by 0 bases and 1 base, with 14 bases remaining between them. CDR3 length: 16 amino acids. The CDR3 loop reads CASSLASGSPSYEQYF. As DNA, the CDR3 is TGCGCCAGCAGCTTGGCGTCAGGCTCCCCTTCCTACGAGCAGTACTTC.

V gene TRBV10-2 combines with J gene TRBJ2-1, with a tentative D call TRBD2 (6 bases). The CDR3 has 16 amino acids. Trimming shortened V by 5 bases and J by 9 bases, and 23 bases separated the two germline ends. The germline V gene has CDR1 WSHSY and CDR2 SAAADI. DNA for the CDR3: TGCGCCAGCAGTCCCTCTCAGGCTGTAGGAGGGAGTGAGCAGTTCTTC. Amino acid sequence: CASSPSQAVGGSEQFF.

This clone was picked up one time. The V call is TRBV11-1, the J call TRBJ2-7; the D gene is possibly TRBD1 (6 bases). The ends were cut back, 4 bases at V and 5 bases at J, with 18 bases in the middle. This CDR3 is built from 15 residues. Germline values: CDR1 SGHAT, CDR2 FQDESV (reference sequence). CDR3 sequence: CASSSTTTGINEQYF. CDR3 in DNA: TGTGCCAGCAGCTCAACTACGACAGGTATCAACGAGCAGTACTTC. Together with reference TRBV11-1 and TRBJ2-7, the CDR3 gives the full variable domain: EAEVAQSPRYKITEKSQAVAFWCDPISGHATLYWYRQILGQGPELLVQFQDESVVDDSQLPKDRFSAERLKGVDSTLKIQPAELGDSAMYLCASSSTTTGINEQYFGPGTRLTVT.

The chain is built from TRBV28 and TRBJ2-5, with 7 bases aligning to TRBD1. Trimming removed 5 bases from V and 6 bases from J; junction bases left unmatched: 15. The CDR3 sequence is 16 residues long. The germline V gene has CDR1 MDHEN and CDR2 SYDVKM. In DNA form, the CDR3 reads TGTGCCAGCAGTCTCTCCGGGACAGCTTTTTCGAAGACCCAGTACTTC. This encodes CASSLSGTAFSKTQYF. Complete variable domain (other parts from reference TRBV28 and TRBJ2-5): DVKVTQSSRYLVKRTGEKVFLECVQDMDHENMFWYRQDPGLGLRLIYFSYDVKMKEKGDIPEGYSVSREKKERFSLILESASTNQTSMYLCASSLSGTAFSKTQYFGPGTRLLVL.

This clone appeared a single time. The CDR3 coding sequence is TGTGCCAGCAGCCCGGGGGGGGCAGATACGCAGTATTTT. Protein: CASSPGGADTQYF. The V gene is TRBV11-2, the J gene TRBJ2-3; 8 bases line up with TRBD2. V shed 5 bases and J 4 bases; nucleotides not matched to a gene: 2. The germline V gene has CDR1 SGHAT and CDR2 FQNNGV. The CDR3 totals 13 residues.

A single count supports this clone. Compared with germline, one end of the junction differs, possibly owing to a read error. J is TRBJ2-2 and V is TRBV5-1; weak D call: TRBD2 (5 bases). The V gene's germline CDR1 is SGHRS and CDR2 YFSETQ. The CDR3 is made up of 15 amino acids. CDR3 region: CASSLVNGLAGEPFF. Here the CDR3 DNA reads TGCGCCAGCAGCTTGGTAAATGGGTTGGCCGGGGAGCCGTTTTTT.

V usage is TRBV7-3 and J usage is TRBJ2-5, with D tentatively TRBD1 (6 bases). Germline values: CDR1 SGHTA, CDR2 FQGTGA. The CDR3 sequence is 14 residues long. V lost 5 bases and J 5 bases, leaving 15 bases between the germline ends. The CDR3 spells CASSASSQGETQYF. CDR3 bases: TGTGCCAGCAGCGCCTCATCGCAGGGGGAGACCCAGTACTTC. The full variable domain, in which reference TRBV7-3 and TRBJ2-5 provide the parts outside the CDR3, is GAGVSQTPSNKVTEKGKYVELRCDPISGHTALYWYRQSLGQGPEFLIYFQGTGAADDSGLPNDRFFAVRPEGSVSTLKIQRTERGDSAVYLCASSASSQGETQYFGPGTRLLVL.

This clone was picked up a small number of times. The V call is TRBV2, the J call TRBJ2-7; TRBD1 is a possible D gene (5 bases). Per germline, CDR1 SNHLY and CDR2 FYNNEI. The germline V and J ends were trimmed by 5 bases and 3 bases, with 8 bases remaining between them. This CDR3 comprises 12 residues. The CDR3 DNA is TGTGCCAGCAGTAGAGACAGCTACGAGCAGTACTTC. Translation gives CASSRDSYEQYF.

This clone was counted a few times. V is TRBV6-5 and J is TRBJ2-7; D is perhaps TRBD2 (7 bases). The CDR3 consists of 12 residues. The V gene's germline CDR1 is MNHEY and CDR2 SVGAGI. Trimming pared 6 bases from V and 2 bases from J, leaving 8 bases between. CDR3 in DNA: TGTGCCAGCAGAGGGGGGGCCTACGAGCAGTACTTC. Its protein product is CASRGGAYEQYF.

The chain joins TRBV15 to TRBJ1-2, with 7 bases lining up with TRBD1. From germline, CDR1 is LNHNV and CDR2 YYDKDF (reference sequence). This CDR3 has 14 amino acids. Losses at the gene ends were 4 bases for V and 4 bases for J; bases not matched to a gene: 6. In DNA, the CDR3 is TGTGCCACCAGCAAAGACAGGGTTAGCTATGGCTACACCTTC. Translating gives CATSKDRVSYGYTF.

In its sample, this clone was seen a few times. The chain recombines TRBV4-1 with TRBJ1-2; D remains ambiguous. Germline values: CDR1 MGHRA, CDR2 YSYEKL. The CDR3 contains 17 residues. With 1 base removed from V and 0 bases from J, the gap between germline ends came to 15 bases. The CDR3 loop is CASSQGALIRTNYGYTF. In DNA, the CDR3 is TGCGCCAGCAGCCAAGGGGCCTTGATAAGAACTAACTATGGCTACACCTTC.

CDR3 coding DNA: TGTGCCAGCAGTGAAATACAGGGGGGTTCACCCCTCCACTTT. Protein: CASSEIQGGSPLHF. This sequence joins TRBV6-1 and TRBJ1-6, with 8 bases that match TRBD1. The CDR3 has 14 amino acids. In germline, CDR1 is MNHNS, CDR2 SASEGT. V shed 2 bases, J shed 9 bases, and the junction held 3 bases outside the gene matches.

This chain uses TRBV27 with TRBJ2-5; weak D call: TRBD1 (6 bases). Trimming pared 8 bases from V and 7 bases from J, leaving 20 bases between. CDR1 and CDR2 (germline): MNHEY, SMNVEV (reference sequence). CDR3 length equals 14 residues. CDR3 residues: CASSTGTATGTQYF. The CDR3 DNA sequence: TGTGCCAGCTCAACAGGGACCGCAACTGGGACCCAGTACTTC.

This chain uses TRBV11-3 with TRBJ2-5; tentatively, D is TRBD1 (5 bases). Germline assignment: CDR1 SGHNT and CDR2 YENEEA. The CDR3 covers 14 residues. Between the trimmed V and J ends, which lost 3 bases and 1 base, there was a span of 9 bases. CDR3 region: CASSLGPTQETQYF. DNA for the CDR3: TGTGCCAGCAGCTTGGGGCCAACCCAAGAGACCCAGTACTTC.

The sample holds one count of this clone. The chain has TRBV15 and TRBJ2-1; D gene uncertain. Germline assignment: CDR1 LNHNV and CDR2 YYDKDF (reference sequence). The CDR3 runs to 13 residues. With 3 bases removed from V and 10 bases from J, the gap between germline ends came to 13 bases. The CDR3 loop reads CATSRGNEREQFF. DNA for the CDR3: TGTGCCACCAGCAGGGGCAATGAAAGGGAGCAGTTCTTC.